This entry features one T cell receptor (beta chain) sequence. What antigen it recognizes has not been identified. Base qualities are not at hand, and no much larger clone is one base apart. The data are from a study of radiation and T cells in renal cell carcinoma (dated by TCRdb to the early 2020s). Concerning the study at large: The samples were obtained from a clinical trial, where primary renal cell carcinomas were treated with 15 Gy stereotactic body radiation therapy and then removed by nephrectomy 4 weeks afterward. In total, 50 to 60 samples, comprising 26 tumors and around 27 peripheral blood samples, were subjected to TCR beta sequencing. Across all 50 or so samples, 4 million or so unique CDR3 nucleotide sequences encoding approximately 3,000,000 unique CDR3 amino acid sequences were identified. Findings and caveats that apply to the study as a whole: With a single-armed trial design, the study had no way to address how radiation dose or scheduling affects the TCR repertoire. Top tumor clonotypes rose in blood from baseline to 2 weeks post-radiation, then contracted by 4 weeks, suggesting transient expansion of tumor-resident clones. Because pretreatment tumor biopsies were not available, the study could not determine whether clonotypes were already present within the tumor at baseline. Blood repertoire dynamics were not followed beyond 4 weeks after treatment.

Reading from cysteine to phenylalanine, the CDR3 counts 13 amino acids. Only the CDR3 portion is preserved as DNA: 39 bases, with reading frame beginning at the first base. The germline V gene (reference sequence) specifies LNHDA as CDR1 and SQIVND as CDR2. Relative to germline, V is 7 bases shorter and J is 5 bases shorter, with 14 bases between their ends. Following the manufacturer's recommendations, the immunoSEQ kit was used to generate TCR beta libraries from genomic DNA. To prepare the libraries, a first multiplex PCR with proprietary primers was run, followed by a second PCR that added unique barcodes, and a bead cleanup was done after each round. Each sample batch included a kit-provided positive control reaction and a negative control reaction. The final libraries were assessed on an Agilent 4200 TapeStation D1000 ScreenTape, pooled by volume, and quantified by qPCR. An Illumina NextSeq500 fitted with a MidOutput 150-cycle cartridge performed the sequencing, running 156 Read1 cycles and 15 Index1 cycles with the kit's custom primers. The pooled library was loaded at 1.0 pM with roughly 19% PhiX control spiked in. The study's processing was this. Vendor-processed data were analyzed in R, and a clonotype was defined as all T cells sharing the same CDR3 nucleotide sequence. In the clone abundance analyses, frequencies in each sample were normalized to that sample's 10,000 most abundant clones. Public T cell clones, which averaged fewer than five per sample, were removed prior to analysis. Tumor-enriched and baseline blood-enriched clonotypes were defined by at least a 32-fold difference in abundance between compartments. A beta-binomial differential abundance model was applied to find clonotypes that expanded or contracted between blood time points. Similarity between tumor and blood repertoires was quantified using the Baroni-Urbani and Buser coefficient, and groups were compared with two-tailed Wilcoxon tests in R. Drawn from immuneACCESS, this table holds only the in-frame rearrangements with V and J called that TCRdb kept. Clones are partly lost; checked studies trace under half to an unresolved V gene and leave the rest unexplained. D and trimming come from the DNA, and the V and J calls and clone size come from that table. The sample yields 150,000 to 180,000 clones; roughly 89% were counted once. The ten largest clones add up to 10% to 15% of the sample.

The intended sense of this specimen's time point label: blood 2 weeks post-SBRT. In light of the paper, this sample's treatment or condition label describes: 15 Gy SBRT to primary tumor, nephrectomy 4 weeks later. To follow tumor-enriched clonotypes, serial peripheral blood was collected from radiation-treated patients at baseline and at 2 weeks and 4 weeks after SBRT. Renal cell carcinoma with clear cell pathology was present in all patients. The QIAamp DNA Blood Mini Kit (Qiagen) was used to prepare genomic DNA for TCR sequencing. Samples were included in the analyses only if all quality control checks were passed.

The TCR comes from a woman in her fifties or sixties with renal cell carcinoma. The V and J segments used are TRBV19 and TRBJ2-5; the D gene is perhaps TRBD2, from 6 matching bases. Sequencing was performed on blood, taken from a patient whose treatment included radiotherapy and nephrectomy. The nucleotide sequence reads TGTGCCAGTAACCAGAACCGGGAGGAGACCCAGTACTTC. This codes for CASNQNREETQYF.